This entry is about one TCR beta chain. It lacks a known antigen. Base-call qualities are not available, and no considerably larger clone is one nucleotide away. These data are taken from a study of blood T cell repertoires in COVID-19 (dated by TCRdb to about 2020). Study-level background: The collaborator samples originated in the United States, Italy and Spain and spanned the acute and convalescent phases of COVID-19. Where available, HLA class I and class II types were taken from metadata supplied by the sample provider and were not determined by assay-based typing. Deeply sampled blood TCRbeta repertoires from subjects exposed to, actively infected with, or recovered from COVID-19 were included in the dataset. The sample metadata nearly always contained a de-identified subject ID, COVID-19 status, age in years and sex. The repertoires were released in a freely available public database meant as a resource for research on the immune response to SARS-CoV-2. Samples were obtained from the ongoing ImmuneRACE study (first 160 participants) and from about 1,300 subjects provided by 6 global collaborators. The material from the prospective study consisted of cDNA or gDNA derived from T cells, B-cell-depleted T cells, or PBMCs. Overall results and qualifications from the work: The amount of clinical and demographic metadata varied by source and participant and was provided uncurated.

The immunoSEQ Assay, a bias-controlled multiplex PCR, was used to amplify TCRbeta CDR3 regions from genomic DNA. Under the source paper's analysis protocol: The number of nucleated cells in each sample was estimated by amplification of reference gene primers within the assay. Sequence reads were collapsed and filtered to measure the absolute abundance of every unique TCRbeta CDR3 rearrangement. For each sample, productive Simpson clonality was calculated as the square root of Simpson's diversity index across productive rearrangements. TCRdb mirrors the immuneACCESS table, restricted to in-frame sequences. Some clones are absent from its copies; in checked studies, under half trace to an unresolved V gene, and the reason for the others is unknown. The V and J calls and the clone size are those of that table, but D and trimming were determined from the DNA. Recorded for this sample are under 55,000 clones; less than 80% of them occurred a single time. The ten largest clones take up 25% of the sample.

The trim is 5 bases for V and 0 bases for J, with a gap of 25 bases between the germline ends. The CDR3, cysteine through phenylalanine, is 20 amino acids long. This entry keeps only the CDR3 DNA: 60 bases, framed from base 1. CDR1 and CDR2 (LNHDA, SQIVND) derive from the germline V gene (reference sequence). Each collaborating institution followed its own protocols to collect whole blood in K2EDTA tubes. For TCRbeta analysis, collaborators shipped samples in one of three forms: frozen whole blood, isolated PBMCs, or DNA extracted from either of those sample types. The sequence joins TRBV19 to TRBJ1-4; the D gene is perhaps TRBD1, on 5 matching bases. The specimen sequenced was peripheral blood. This clonotype was obtained from a man between 65 and 85 years old with acute or convalescent COVID-19. CDR3 sequence: CASSLRPLRGTTATNEKLFF. The bases are TGTGCCAGTAGTTTACGGCCCCTCCGGGGGACTACTGCAACTAATGAAAAACTGTTTTTT.